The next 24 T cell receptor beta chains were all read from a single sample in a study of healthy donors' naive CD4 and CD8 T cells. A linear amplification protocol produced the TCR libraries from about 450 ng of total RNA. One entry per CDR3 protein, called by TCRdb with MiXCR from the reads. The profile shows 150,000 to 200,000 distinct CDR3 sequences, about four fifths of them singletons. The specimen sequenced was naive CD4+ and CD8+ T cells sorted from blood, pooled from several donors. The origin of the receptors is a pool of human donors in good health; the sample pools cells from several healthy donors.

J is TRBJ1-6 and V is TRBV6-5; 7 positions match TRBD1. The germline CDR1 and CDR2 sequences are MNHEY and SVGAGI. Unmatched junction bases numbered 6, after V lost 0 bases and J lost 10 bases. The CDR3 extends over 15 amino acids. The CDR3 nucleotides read TGTGCCAGCAGTTACTCGACAGGGCGGCACTCACCCCTCCACTTT. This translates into CASSYSTGRHSPLHF.

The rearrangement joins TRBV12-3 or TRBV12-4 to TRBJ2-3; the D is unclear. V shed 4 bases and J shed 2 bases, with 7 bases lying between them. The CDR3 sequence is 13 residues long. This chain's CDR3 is CASSWWNTDTQYF. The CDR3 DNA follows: TGTGCCAGCAGTTGGTGGAACACAGATACGCAGTATTTT.

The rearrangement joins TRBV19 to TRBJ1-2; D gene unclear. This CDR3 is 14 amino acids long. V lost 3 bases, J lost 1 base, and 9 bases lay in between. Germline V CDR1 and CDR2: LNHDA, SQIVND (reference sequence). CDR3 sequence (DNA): TGTGCCAGTAGTATCGGGAACAGTAACTATGGCTACACCTTC. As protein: CASSIGNSNYGYTF.

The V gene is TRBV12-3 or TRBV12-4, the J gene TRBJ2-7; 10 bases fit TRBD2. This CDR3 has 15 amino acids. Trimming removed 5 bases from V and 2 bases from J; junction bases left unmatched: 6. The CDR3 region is CASSPLAGQPYEQYF. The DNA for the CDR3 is TGTGCCAGCAGTCCACTAGCGGGACAGCCCTACGAGCAGTACTTC.

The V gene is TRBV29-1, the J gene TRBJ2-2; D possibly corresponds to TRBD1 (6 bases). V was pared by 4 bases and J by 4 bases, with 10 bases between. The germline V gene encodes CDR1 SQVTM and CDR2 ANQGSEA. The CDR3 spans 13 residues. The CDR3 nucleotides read TGCAGCGTTGTAGGGGGTCCCACCGGGGAGCTGTTTTTT. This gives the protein CSVVGGPTGELFF.

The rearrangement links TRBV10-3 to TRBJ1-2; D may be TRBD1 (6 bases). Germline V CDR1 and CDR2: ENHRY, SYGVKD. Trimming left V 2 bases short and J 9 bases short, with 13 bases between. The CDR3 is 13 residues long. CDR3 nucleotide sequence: TGTGCCATCAGTGAGCCTTCAGGGGCCCGCTACACCTTC. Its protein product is CAISEPSGARYTF.

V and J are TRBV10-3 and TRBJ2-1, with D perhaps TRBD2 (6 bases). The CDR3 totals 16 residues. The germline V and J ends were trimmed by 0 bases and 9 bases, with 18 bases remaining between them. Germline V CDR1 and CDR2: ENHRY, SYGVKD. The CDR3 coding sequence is TGTGCCATCAGTGAGTCTCAGACTAGAGCCCAAGGTGAGCAGTTCTTC. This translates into CAISESQTRAQGEQFF.

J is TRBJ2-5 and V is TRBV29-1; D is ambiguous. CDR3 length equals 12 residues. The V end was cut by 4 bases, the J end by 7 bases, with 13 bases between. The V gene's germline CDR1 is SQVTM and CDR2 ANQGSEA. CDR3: CSVVYPPGTQYF. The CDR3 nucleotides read TGCAGCGTTGTTTATCCTCCAGGGACCCAGTACTTC. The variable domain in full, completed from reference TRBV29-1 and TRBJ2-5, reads SAVISQKPSRDICQRGTSLTIQCQVDSQVTMMFWYRQQPGQSLTLIATANQGSEATYESGFVIDKFPISRPNLTFSTLTVSNMSPEDSSIYLCSVVYPPGTQYFGPGTRLLVL.

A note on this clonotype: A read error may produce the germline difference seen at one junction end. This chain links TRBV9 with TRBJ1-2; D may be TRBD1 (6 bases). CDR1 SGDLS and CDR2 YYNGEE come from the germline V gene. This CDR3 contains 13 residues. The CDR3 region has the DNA TGTGCCAGCAGCGTAATTGTAGGGGGAGGCTACACTTTC. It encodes CASSVIVGGGYTF.

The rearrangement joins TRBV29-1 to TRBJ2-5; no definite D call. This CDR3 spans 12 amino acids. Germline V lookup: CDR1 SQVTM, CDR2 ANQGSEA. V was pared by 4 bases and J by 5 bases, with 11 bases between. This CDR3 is CSVGGRRETQYF. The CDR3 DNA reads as TGCAGCGTTGGGGGTCGGCGGGAGACCCAGTACTTC.

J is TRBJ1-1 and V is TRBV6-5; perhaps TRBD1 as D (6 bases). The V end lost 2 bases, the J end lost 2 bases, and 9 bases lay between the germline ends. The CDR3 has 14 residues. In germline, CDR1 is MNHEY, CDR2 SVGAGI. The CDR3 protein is CASSYGGTNTEAFF. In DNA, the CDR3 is TGTGCCAGCAGTTACGGGGGGACAAACACTGAAGCTTTCTTT.

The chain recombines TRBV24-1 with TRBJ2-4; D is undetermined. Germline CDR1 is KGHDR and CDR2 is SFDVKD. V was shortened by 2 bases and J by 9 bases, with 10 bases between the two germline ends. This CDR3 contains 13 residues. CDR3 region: CATSDSPRSIQYF. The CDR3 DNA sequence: TGTGCCACCAGTGATTCGCCCCGAAGCATTCAGTACTTC.

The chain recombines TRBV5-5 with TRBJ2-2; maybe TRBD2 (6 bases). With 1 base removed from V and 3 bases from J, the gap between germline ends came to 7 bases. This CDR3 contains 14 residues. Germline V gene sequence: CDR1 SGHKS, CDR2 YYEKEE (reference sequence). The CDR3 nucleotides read TGTGCCAGCAGCTTGTCGGGGGACACCGGGGAGCTGTTTTTT. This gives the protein CASSLSGDTGELFF. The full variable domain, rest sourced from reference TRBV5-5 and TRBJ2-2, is DAGVTQSPTHLIKTRGQQVTLRCSPISGHKSVSWYQQVLGQGPQFIFQYYEKEERGRGNFPDRFSARQFPNYSSELNVNALLLGDSALYLCASSLSGDTGELFFGEGSRLTVL.

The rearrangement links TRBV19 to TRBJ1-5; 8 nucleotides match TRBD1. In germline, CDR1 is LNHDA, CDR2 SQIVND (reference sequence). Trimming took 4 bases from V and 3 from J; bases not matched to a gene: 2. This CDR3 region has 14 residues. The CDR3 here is CASSTGQDNQPQHF. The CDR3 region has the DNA TGTGCCAGTAGTACGGGACAGGACAATCAGCCCCAGCATTTT.

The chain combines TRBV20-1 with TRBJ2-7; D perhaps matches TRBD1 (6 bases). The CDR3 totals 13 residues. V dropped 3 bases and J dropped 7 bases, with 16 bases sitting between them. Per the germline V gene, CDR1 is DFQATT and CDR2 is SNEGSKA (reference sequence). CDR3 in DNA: TGCAGTGCTAGGGGGACAAAATCCGGAGAGCAGTACTTC. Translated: CSARGTKSGEQYF.

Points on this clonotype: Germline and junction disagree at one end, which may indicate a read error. The CDR3 region is CASSYRVWNSPLHF. The CDR3 nucleotides read TGTGCCAGCAGTTATAGGGTCTGGAATTCACCCCTCCATTTT. J is TRBJ1-6 and V is TRBV6-5; no clear D gene. The CDR3 totals 14 residues. Germline CDR1 reads MNHEY; CDR2 reads SVGAGI.

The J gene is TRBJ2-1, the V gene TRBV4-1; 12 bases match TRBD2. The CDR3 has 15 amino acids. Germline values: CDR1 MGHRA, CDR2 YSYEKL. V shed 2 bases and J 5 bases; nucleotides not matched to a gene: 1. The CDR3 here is CASSQRTSGNNEQFF. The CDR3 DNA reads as TGCGCCAGCAGCCAACGGACTAGCGGGAACAATGAGCAGTTCTTC.

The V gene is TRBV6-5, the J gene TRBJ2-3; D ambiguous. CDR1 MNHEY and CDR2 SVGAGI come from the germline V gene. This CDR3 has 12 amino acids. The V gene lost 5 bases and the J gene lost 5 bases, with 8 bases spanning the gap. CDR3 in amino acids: CASSRPGDTQYF. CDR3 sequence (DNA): TGTGCCAGCAGTCGACCCGGAGATACGCAGTATTTT.

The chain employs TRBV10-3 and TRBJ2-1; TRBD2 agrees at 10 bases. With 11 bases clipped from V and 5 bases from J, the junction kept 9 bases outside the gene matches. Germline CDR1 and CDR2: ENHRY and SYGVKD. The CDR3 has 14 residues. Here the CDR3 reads CAAHGLAEDNEQFF. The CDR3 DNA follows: TGTGCCGCACATGGACTAGCGGAAGACAATGAGCAGTTCTTC.

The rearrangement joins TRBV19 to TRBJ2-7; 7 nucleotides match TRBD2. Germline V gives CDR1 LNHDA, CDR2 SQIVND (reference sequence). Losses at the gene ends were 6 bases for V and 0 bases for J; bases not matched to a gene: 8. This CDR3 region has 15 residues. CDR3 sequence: CASSPSGPSSYEQYF. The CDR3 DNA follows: TGTGCCAGTAGCCCTAGCGGACCTAGCTCCTACGAGCAGTACTTC.

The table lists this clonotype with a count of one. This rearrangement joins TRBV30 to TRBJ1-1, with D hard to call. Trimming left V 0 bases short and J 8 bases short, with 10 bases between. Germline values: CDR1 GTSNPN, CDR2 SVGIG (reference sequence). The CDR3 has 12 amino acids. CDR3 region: CAWSVLGAEAFF. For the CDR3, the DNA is TGTGCCTGGAGTGTACTGGGCGCAGAAGCTTTCTTT.

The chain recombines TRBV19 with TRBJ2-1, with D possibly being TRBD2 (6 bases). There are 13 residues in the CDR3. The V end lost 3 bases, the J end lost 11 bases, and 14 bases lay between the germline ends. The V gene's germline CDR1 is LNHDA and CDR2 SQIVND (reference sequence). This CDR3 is CASSIERRAQQFF. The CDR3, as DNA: TGTGCCAGTAGTATCGAGCGGAGGGCGCAGCAGTTCTTC. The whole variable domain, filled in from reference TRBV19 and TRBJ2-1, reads DGGITQSPKYLFRKEGQNVTLSCEQNLNHDAMYWYRQDPGQGLRLIYYSQIVNDFQKGDIAEGYSVSREKKESFPLTVTSAQKNPTAFYLCASSIERRAQQFFGPGTRLTVL.

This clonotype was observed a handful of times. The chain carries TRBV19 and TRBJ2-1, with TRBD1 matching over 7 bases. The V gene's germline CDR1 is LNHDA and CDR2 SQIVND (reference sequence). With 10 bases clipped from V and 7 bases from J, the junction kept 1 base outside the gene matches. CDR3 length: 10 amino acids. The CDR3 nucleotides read TGTGCCACAGGGGGTAATGAGCAGTTCTTC. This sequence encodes CATGGNEQFF.

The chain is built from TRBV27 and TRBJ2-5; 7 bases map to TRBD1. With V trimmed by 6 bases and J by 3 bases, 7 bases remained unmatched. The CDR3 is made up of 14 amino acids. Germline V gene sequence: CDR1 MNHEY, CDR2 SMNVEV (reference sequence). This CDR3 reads CASRRQGAEETQYF. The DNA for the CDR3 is TGTGCCAGCAGGAGACAGGGAGCGGAAGAGACCCAGTACTTC.